This T cell receptor (beta chain) is from a study of cytomegalovirus exposure and HLA in healthy donors. The CDR3 has 16 residues. The V gene's germline CDR1 is LNHDA and CDR2 SQIVND (reference sequence). With 2 bases removed from V and 5 bases from J, the gap between germline ends came to 18 bases. 13 Jbeta primers and 60 Vbeta primers were used for the PCR. Sequencing was performed with immunoSEQ multiplex PCR; in TCRdb, only in-frame clones are kept and a portion is missing. The data show under 150,000 clones, with about three quarters seen just once and 6.5% to 7% held by the top ten. This sequence originates from a man aged 35 to 55 in good health and CMV-seropositive. Sequenced: PBMCs. The gene calls are TRBV19 and TRBJ2-5; D perhaps matches TRBD2 (5 bases). The CDR3 protein is CASSISAGGSFETQYF. CDR3 sequence (DNA): TGTGCCAGTAGTATATCGGCGGGTGGAAGTTTTGAGACCCAGTACTTC.